The rows below give T cell receptor beta chains drawn from one sample of a study of regulatory T cells in long-lasting Graves disease. From the multiplex PCR reads, TCRdb called clonotypes with MiXCR, one entry per CDR3 protein. The table has about 400,000 distinct CDR3 sequences, roughly 15% seen once; the top ten hold about 8.3%. A further study also used this sample, focusing on T cells in Graves' hyperthyroidism and ophthalmopathy.

Source: peripheral blood mononuclear cells (PBMCs), taken at new diagnosis, from a patient treated with antithyroid drugs. All receptors derive from a woman between 35 and 50 years old with Graves disease. Both conserved end residues are part of each CDR3. A D gene is named only where the DNA matches it firmly. For some rows the clone size is stated as once, few or many, or as a class when expanded; others skip it.

>NA|TRBD1|TRBJ2-7|TRBV7-2
TGTGCCAGCAGCTATGGACAGGTCTACGAGCAGTACTTC
CASSYGQVYEQYF
>once|NA|TRBJ2-1|TRBV7-9
TGTGCCAGCAGCTTCCTACTAGACGTCGAGCAGTTCTTC
CASSFLLDVEQFF
>few|NA|TRBJ2-1|TRBV19
TGTGCCAGTAGGACCTCGCGGGGCCTGGGGTTCTTC
CASRTSRGLGFF
>many|NA|TRBJ2-7|TRBV27
TGTGCCAGCACCCCGGGATCGAACTCCTACGAGCAGTACTTC
CASTPGSNSYEQYF
>many|TRBD1|TRBJ1-1|TRBV18
TGTGCCAGCTCACCACCGTCAGCGATGGGACAGGCCCTTTTCTTT
CASSPPSAMGQALFF
>few|TRBD1|TRBJ2-7|TRBV7-9
TGTGCCAGCAGTAAAGGGACAGACTACTCCTACGAGCAGTACTTC
CASSKGTDYSYEQYF
>once|TRBD2|TRBJ2-1|TRBV7-8
TGTGCCAGCAGCTTAGTCGGGCCGGGACTAGCGGGAGAAGAGCAGTTCTTC
CASSLVGPGLAGEEQFF
>many|TRBD2|TRBJ2-7|TRBV2
TGTGCCAGCAGGGACGGGTGGGTTATAAGCGGGAGAATCAACGAGCAGTACTTC
CASRDGWVISGRINEQYF
>many|NA|TRBJ1-2|TRBV11-2
TGTGCCAGCAGCTTAGATCCGTGGAACTATGGCTACACCTTC
CASSLDPWNYGYTF
>many|NA|TRBJ2-3|TRBV24-1
TGTGCCACCAGTGATTGGACAAGGGGCACAGATACGCAGTATTTT
CATSDWTRGTDTQYF
>few|TRBD2|TRBJ2-1|TRBV5-1
TGCGCCAGCAGCCTCTTAATTTCTTCGGCGGGAGGGGGGAATGAGCAGTTCTTC
CASSLLISSAGGGNEQFF
>NA|NA|TRBJ2-5|TRBV2
TGTGCCAGCAGTGAATTCCTAGCCCCGGAGACCCAGTACTTC
CASSEFLAPETQYF
>few|TRBD2|TRBJ2-1|TRBV29-1
TGCAGCGTTTGGGGGGGCAATGAGCAGTTCTTC
CSVWGGNEQFF
>few|TRBD1|TRBJ2-7|TRBV28
TGTGCCAGCAGCCTCACATGGGGGACAGGACCATACGAGCAGTACTTC
CASSLTWGTGPYEQYF
>NA|NA|TRBJ2-1|TRBV20-1
TGCAGTGCAATGTACCCGGGACTTGGTGAGCAGTTCTTC
CSAMYPGLGEQFF
>NA|TRBD2|TRBJ2-7|TRBV4-3
TGCGCCAGCAGCCTCGGGACTAGCGGGCTCTACGAGCAGTACTTC
CASSLGTSGLYEQYF
>few|NA|TRBJ1-1|TRBV15
TGTGCCACCAAGGCAGGCCCGAACACTGAAGCTTTCTTT
CATKAGPNTEAFF
>NA|TRBD2|TRBJ2-3|TRBV6-1
TGTGCCAGCAGAACGGGGGACTATTACACAGATACGCAGTATTTT
CASRTGDYYTDTQYF
>many|NA|TRBJ2-5|TRBV5-6
TGTGCCAGCAGCCCCGATATGCACCAAGAGACCCAGTACTTC
CASSPDMHQETQYF
>many|TRBD2|TRBJ2-7|TRBV12-3/TRBV12-4
TGTGCCAGCACCCTCGGACTAGCGGGAGGGGAAACAACCTACGAGCAGTACTTC
CASTLGLAGGETTYEQYF
>many|TRBD1|TRBJ2-3|TRBV3-1
TGTGCCAGCAGCCAAGTCCGGAACAGGGGGATCTCGGTGACAGATACGCAGTATTTT
CASSQVRNRGISVTDTQYF
>many|NA|TRBJ1-1|TRBV10-3
TGTGCCATCAGTGAGGCAGGGAGGGACACTGAAGCTTTCTTT
CAISEAGRDTEAFF
>NA|NA|TRBJ1-1|TRBV4-1
TGCGCCAGCAGCCCGGGGGCCACCAACACTGAAGCTTTCTTT
CASSPGATNTEAFF
>NA|NA|TRBJ2-1|TRBV14
TGTGCCAGCAGCCAAGGGGTGTGGACTACGAATGAGCAGTTCTTC
CASSQGVWTTNEQFF
>NA|NA|TRBJ2-3|TRBV18
TGTGCCAGCTCACCACCGGGCGGGATTGGAGATACGCAGTATTTT
CASSPPGGIGDTQYF
>many|TRBD1|TRBJ2-5|TRBV12-3/TRBV12-4
TGTGCCAGCAGGAGCGGACAGGGTGAGACCCAGTACTTC
CASRSGQGETQYF
>many|TRBD1|TRBJ2-5|TRBV5-1
TGCGCCAGTTCGATCCAGGGGGCCATGGAGACCCAGTACTTC
CASSIQGAMETQYF
>NA|TRBD2|TRBJ2-5|TRBV7-3
TGTGCCAGCAGCCCGGACACACTAGCGGGAAGGGAGACCCAGTACTTC
CASSPDTLAGRETQYF
>many|NA|TRBJ2-5|TRBV10-3
TGTGCCATCAGTGTTGGGAAAGAGACCCAGTACTTC
CAISVGKETQYF
>NA|TRBD1|TRBJ1-2|TRBV19
TGTGCCAGTAATCGAGGGACAGGTCCTCCCCTTAATTATGGCTACACCTTC
CASNRGTGPPLNYGYTF
>NA|TRBD1|TRBJ2-1|TRBV27
TGTGCCAGCAGTTTCGGAACAGGGGGCGAAGATGAGCAGTTCTTC
CASSFGTGGEDEQFF
>many|TRBD2|TRBJ2-1|TRBV12-3/TRBV12-4
TGTGCCAGCAGATTTAGCGGGACGAGAGGTTACAATGAGCAGTTCTTC
CASRFSGTRGYNEQFF
>many|TRBD1|TRBJ2-7|TRBV28
TGTGCCAGCAGATCCCGGGACAGGGGCTACGAGCAGTACTTC
CASRSRDRGYEQYF
>many|NA|TRBJ2-3|TRBV12-3/TRBV12-4
TGTGCCAGCAGTTTCGGCGAAAACACAGATACGCAGTATTTT
CASSFGENTDTQYF
>many|TRBD1|TRBJ1-2|TRBV13
TGTGCCAGCAGCTTATCCGGGACAGGGGACTATGGCTACACCTTC
CASSLSGTGDYGYTF
>NA|NA|TRBJ1-1|TRBV5-4
TGTGCCAGCAGCTTGGCCAGCAAGAACACTGAAGCTTTCTTT
CASSLASKNTEAFF
>few|TRBD2|TRBJ2-7|TRBV15
TGTGCCACCAGCAAAAACGCGGGACTAGCGGACGGCAACGAGCAGTACTTC
CATSKNAGLADGNEQYF
>NA|NA|TRBJ2-3|TRBV15
TGTGCCACCAGCGGGCGCAGGGGCGCATCAGATACGCAGTATTTT
CATSGRRGASDTQYF
>few|NA|TRBJ2-6|TRBV28
TGTGCCAGCAGTTTTAGTCAGTCGAGCTCTGGGGCCAACGTCCTGACTTTC
CASSFSQSSSGANVLTF
>NA|TRBD2|TRBJ2-2|TRBV20-1
TGCAGTGCTAGAGACAGCGGGAGGGACACCGGGGAGCTGTTTTTT
CSARDSGRDTGELFF
>many|TRBD1|TRBJ1-2|TRBV3-1
TGTGCCAGCAGCCCAATCATGGGACAGGGGGCGAGAGATGGCTACACCTTC
CASSPIMGQGARDGYTF
>few|NA|TRBJ2-1|TRBV19
TGTGCCAGTAGTACGGGGTTGAGCTCCTACAATGAGCAGTTCTTC
CASSTGLSSYNEQFF
>many|NA|TRBJ2-5|TRBV28
TGTGCCAGCAGGGAAACAGGGTTTGCCACCTTTTCTCCACAACAGACCCAGTACTTC
CASRETGFATFSPQQTQYF
>NA|TRBD2|TRBJ2-1|TRBV5-1
TGCGCCAGCAGCAAAGGACTAGCGGGAGGGAGGGGCGATGAGCAGTTCTTC
CASSKGLAGGRGDEQFF
>NA|TRBD2|TRBJ2-2|TRBV4-2
TGTGCCAGCAGCCAAAGACTAGCGGGGGACACCGGGGAGCTGTTTTTT
CASSQRLAGDTGELFF
>many|TRBD1|TRBJ2-1|TRBV24-1
TGTGCCACCAGTGGCTCTACCGGGACAGGTCGTAATGAGCAGTTCTTC
CATSGSTGTGRNEQFF
>few|TRBD1|TRBJ2-1|TRBV19
TGTGCCAGTAGGGGGACAGGGGTATCGAATGAGCAGTTCTTC
CASRGTGVSNEQFF
>many|NA|TRBJ2-7|TRBV25-1
TGTGCCAGCAGTGAATTTTTCCCCGGGACGGAGAGCTCCTACGAGCAGTACTTC
CASSEFFPGTESSYEQYF
>many|NA|TRBJ2-2|TRBV6-1
TGTGCCAGCAGGGGGGGCGCTGACACCGGGGAGCTGTTTTTT
CASRGGADTGELFF
>many|NA|TRBJ2-6|TRBV15
TGTGCCACCAGCAGAGGTGGGGACTCTGGGGCCAACGTCCTGACTTTC
CATSRGGDSGANVLTF
>many|NA|TRBJ2-2|TRBV19
TGTGCCAGTAGTATCACTGGGACGGCTAGGGCCGGGGAGCTGTTTTTT
CASSITGTARAGELFF
>NA|NA|TRBJ2-5|TRBV6-5
TGTGCCAGCAGTTACTCGGGGCTAGCGGAGACCCAGTACTTC
CASSYSGLAETQYF
>many|TRBD1|TRBJ1-6|TRBV20-1
TGCAGTGCTAGAATTGGGCCAGGGGGCAATTCACCCCTCCACTTT
CSARIGPGGNSPLHF
>NA|TRBD1|TRBJ1-4|TRBV6-1
TGTGCCAGTGGGGACAGGTCGAGGTCTAATGAAAAACTGTTTTTT
CASGDRSRSNEKLFF
>NA|NA|TRBJ1-3|TRBV9
TGTGCCAGCAGCGTAGTCGGGGGAGGAGTGAAAGGAAACACCATATATTTT
CASSVVGGGVKGNTIYF
>many|NA|TRBJ2-1|TRBV7-2
TGTGCCAGCAGCTTAGAGGTCAATGAGCAGTTCTTC
CASSLEVNEQFF
>many|NA|TRBJ2-2|TRBV7-9
TGTGCCAGCAGCTTAGCTACCGACACCGGGGAGCTGTTTTTT
CASSLATDTGELFF
>many|NA|TRBJ1-2|TRBV7-9
TGTGCCAGCAGCTACGGTGATGAGGATGGCTACACCTTC
CASSYGDEDGYTF
>many|NA|TRBJ1-5|TRBV20-1
TGCAGTGCTAGAGATCTTGGAGGGCCGGCTCAGCCCCAGCATTTT
CSARDLGGPAQPQHF